Sequencing of this TCR beta chain was carried out in a study of blood T cells in healthy people across ages. A second 7 to 11 cycle PCR used barcoded and J-beta primers. MiXCR was run by TCRdb on the 5' RACE reads, yielding one entry per CDR3 protein. The sample includes 650,000 to 800,000 distinct CDR3 sequences, around two fifths of them seen just once. They isolated at least 7 million PBMCs from each sample. The CDR3 is 15 residues long. Germline V lookup: CDR1 SGDLS, CDR2 YYNGEE. As to this clonotype: Relative to the germline gene, one junction end is altered; a read error may explain this.

The chain has TRBV9 and TRBJ2-3, with D possibly TRBD2 on 6 matching bases. This receptor was obtained from a man aged 55 to 70 in good health. Input material: blood. The CDR3 loop reads CASSVDRGSLDTQYF. CDR3 nucleotide sequence: TGCGCCAGCAGCGTAGATCGGGGGAGCTTAGATACGCAGTATTTT.